This entry is about one T cell receptor beta chain. This clone was recorded at least ten times. The antigen this receptor binds is unknown. The read comes to an end 3 residues before the CDR3 does, leaving the germline J gene to fill in the end. The germline V gene provides CDR1 SGHTA and CDR2 FQGNSA. V and J are truncated by 1 base and 3 bases respectively, leaving an intervening sequence of 10 bases. Measured from the cysteine to the phenylalanine, the CDR3 is 14 residues long. The DNA has 33 bases, all within the CDR3, and is read from base 1. Most CVID patients and most healthy controls were of Caucasian heritage. From each donor, 5 to 8 ml of heparinized peripheral whole blood was collected. TCRbeta CDR3 repertoires were sequenced from genomic DNA of adults with common variable immune deficiency (CVID) and healthy adult controls. The control group comprised some 22 healthy adult volunteers, about 12 female and roughly ten male, aged about 23 to 75 years with a mean age of approximately 35. To isolate peripheral blood mononuclear cells, diluted blood was subjected to density centrifugation over Hypaque 1077 or Ficoll-Paque. Genomic DNA was obtained from unsorted mononuclear cells through either Qiagen column purification or a centrifugation-based method.

The data were taken from a study of T cell clonality in common variable immunodeficiency (dated by TCRdb to 2013 to 2016). Results the study describes overall, beyond this receptor: Patient heterogeneity within the CVID cohort put limits on correlating repertoire features with clinical complications. According to the authors, figuring out what caused the increased clonality in CVID would require sequencing the repertoires of T cell subpopulations. TCRbeta clonality was higher in CVID subjects than in healthy controls (t-test p = 0.018), and the increase was most characteristic of about a third of subjects. Even though DNA input was the same, control samples had an average of around 81,000 unique sequences each, compared with some 32,000 in CVID samples. CVID TCRbeta sequences reportedly showed fewer deletions and N-nucleotide insertions and lacked highly modified clones with 13 or more V deletions. CVID subjects shared fewer TCRbeta clones with each other than healthy controls did (p < 0.0001).

For sequencing, equivalent amounts of genomic DNA were input from CVID and control samples. For every sample, a 60 bp segment covering the rearranged TCRbeta CDR3 region was amplified and then sequenced. The immunoSEQ assay, a bias-corrected multiplex PCR combined with high-throughput sequencing, was used for TCRbeta amplification. As for how the authors treated the data: Each unique nucleotide sequence was treated as a clone and annotated with V, D and J genes, copy number and frequency. Sequences were labeled productive if in frame, and non-productive if out of frame or containing stop codons. As previously described, clonality was calculated on the basis of Shannon's entropy. The predicted amino acid sequences of productive clones were used to derive mean CDR3 Kyte-Doolittle hydropathy. Hierarchical clustering of scaled V gene usage was performed with the R hclust function using Manhattan distance and complete linkage. Sharing of clones by CDR3 amino acid sequence was evaluated through resampling of 12 repertoires per group over 100 rounds. The repertoires were searched for 70 published EBV-specific TCRbeta sequences and some 250 published CMV-specific TCRbeta sequences. A couple of CVID samples that yielded fewer than 10,000 sequences were excluded from the analysis, so 40 to 50 CVID repertoires were retained. What TCRdb holds here is the immuneACCESS table cut down to in-frame rearrangements. Part of the clones is not present; checked against another copy, under half of the missing clones reflect an unresolved V gene, and the others are unexplained. V and J calls and clone size are copied from that table; D and trimming were computed from the DNA. For this sample, 50,000 or so clones are listed, none of them singletons. Roughly 6% of the sample rests with the top ten.

The sequenced sample was peripheral blood mononuclear cells. The receptor was derived from a person aged 18-70 years in good health. The sequence links TRBV7-2 to TRBJ2-7; TRBD2 could be the D gene, as 5 bases match. The sequenced CDR3 bases are TGTGCCAGCAGCTTAGGAGGGCTGCGCTACGAG. Its translation reads: CASSLGGLRYE. The full CDR3 is CASSLGGLRYEQYF.